The table lists the clone carrying this T cell receptor (beta chain) with many counts. Its antigen is currently unknown. Quantitative 5'-RACE with molecular barcodes generated TCR beta libraries. TCRdb passed the 5' RACE reads through MiXCR, listing each CDR3 protein once. This table has 85,000 to 100,000 distinct CDR3 sequences, about 9.1% appearing once. These data are taken from a study of CD8 T cells in ankylosing spondylitis. Overall study results and limits: CD8+ by phenotype, disease-linked clones were relatively rare in peripheral blood. Matched synovial fluid from ankylosing spondylitis patients was reported to be enriched for disease-linked clones.

From germline, CDR1 is MGHDK and CDR2 SYGVNS. This CDR3 region has 15 residues. V was clipped by 3 bases and J by 7 bases, with 16 bases between them. The source of this sequence is a male donor with ankylosing spondylitis or in good health (not recorded which). Sequenced sample: blood, either unsorted or a sorted T cell fraction (not recorded which). The chain carries TRBV25-1 and TRBJ1-5; a weak D match, TRBD1 (6 bases). The CDR3 DNA is TGTGCCAGCAGTGAGGTAGGGGGGAGTGGGCAGCCCCAGCATTTT. This gives the protein CASSEVGGSGQPQHF.